The T cell receptor beta chain described here comes from a study of long-term antiretroviral therapy in people with HIV. Overall study findings and caveats: Once patients were on ART, diversity went higher but still fell short of transplant donor controls. CDR3 length ranges were narrower in HIV repertoires than in controls.

With respect to this clone: As yet, its antigen is unknown.

The ends were cut back, 5 bases at V and 4 bases at J, with 8 bases in the middle. Germline V gives CDR1 SQVTM, CDR2 ANQGSEA. The CDR3 length is 11 residues. At the survey level, the v3.0 immunoSEQ assay was run. Per-sample targets for sequencing were about 40,000-55,000 T-cell genomes. Only in-frame clones appear in the TCRdb table, and some are missing; sequencing was by immunoSEQ multiplex PCR. The data contain 30,000 or so clones, about nine tenths of them seen just once; the ten biggest clones take up under 7.5%. The samples comprised roughly 0.9-11 million cryopreserved PBMC ahead of DNA extraction.

The specimen was unsorted PBMCs, collected approximately 5 years before starting antiretroviral therapy. The source is a man in his fifties with HIV. The chain is built from TRBV29-1 and TRBJ1-1, with unresolved D. The CDR3 sequence is CSVHSSTEAFF. The CDR3 DNA sequence: TGCAGCGTTCACAGTTCCACTGAAGCTTTCTTT.